The sequence of this T cell receptor (beta chain) was determined in a study of T cells in Graves' hyperthyroidism and ophthalmopathy. In this sample, this clonotype turned up many times. No progression to ophthalmopathy during 18 months of follow-up defined stable disease. Uncontrolled infection, other autoimmune disease, pregnancy and lactation each barred patients from inclusion. Diagnoses were established using clinical symptoms, serum thyroxine and TRAb, thyroid ultrasound and orbital computed tomography. The CDR3 contains 14 residues. Trimming took off 0 bases at V and 4 bases at J, with 9 bases between the two ends. Germline V CDR1 and CDR2: MNHNY, SVGAGI (reference sequence). Regions amplified from RNA transcripts were the TCR beta CDR3 regions. First-round RT-PCR targeting the TCR CDR3 was performed with the HTBI primer set. TCRdb called the multiplex PCR reads again in MiXCR, with one record for every CDR3 protein. The sample holds 340,000 or so distinct CDR3 sequences, roughly 20% seen once.

V is TRBV6-6 and J is TRBJ1-2; D not resolved. The source material was blood. The origin of this receptor is a woman in her forties or fifties with Graves' hyperthyroidism. CDR3 sequence reads: CASSYSAELYGYTF. DNA for the CDR3: TGTGCCAGCAGTTACTCGGCAGAGCTCTATGGCTACACCTTC.